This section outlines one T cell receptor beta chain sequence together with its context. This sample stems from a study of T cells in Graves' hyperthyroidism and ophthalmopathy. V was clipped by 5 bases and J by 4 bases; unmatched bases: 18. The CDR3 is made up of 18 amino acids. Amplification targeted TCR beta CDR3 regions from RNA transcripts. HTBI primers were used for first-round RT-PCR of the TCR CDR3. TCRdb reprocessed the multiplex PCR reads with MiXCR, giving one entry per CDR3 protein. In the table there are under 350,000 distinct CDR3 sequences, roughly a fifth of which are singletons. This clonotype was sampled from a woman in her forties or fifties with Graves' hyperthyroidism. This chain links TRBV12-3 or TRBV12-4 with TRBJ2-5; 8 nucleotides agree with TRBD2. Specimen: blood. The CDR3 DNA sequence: TGTGCCAGCAGTGTGGGGACTAGGGGATCCTCGTCCCGAGAGACCCAGTACTTC. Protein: CASSVGTRGSSSRETQYF.